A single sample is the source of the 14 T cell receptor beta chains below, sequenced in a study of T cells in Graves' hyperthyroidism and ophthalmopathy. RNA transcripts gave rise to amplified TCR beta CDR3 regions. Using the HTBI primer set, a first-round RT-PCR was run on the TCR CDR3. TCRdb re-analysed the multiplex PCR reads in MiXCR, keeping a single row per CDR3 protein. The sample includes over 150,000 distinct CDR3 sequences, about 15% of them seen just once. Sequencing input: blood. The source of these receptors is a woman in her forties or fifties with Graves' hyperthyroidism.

The CDR3 loop is CASSQGQGPEYEQYF. The CDR3 region has the DNA TGCGCCAGCAGCCAAGGACAGGGGCCCGAATACGAGCAGTACTTC. The J gene is TRBJ2-7, the V gene TRBV4-1; 8 bases align to TRBD1. CDR3 length equals 15 residues. The germline V gene encodes CDR1 MGHRA and CDR2 YSYEKL. V trimming: 1 base; J trimming: 4 bases; junction bases outside the gene matches: 6.

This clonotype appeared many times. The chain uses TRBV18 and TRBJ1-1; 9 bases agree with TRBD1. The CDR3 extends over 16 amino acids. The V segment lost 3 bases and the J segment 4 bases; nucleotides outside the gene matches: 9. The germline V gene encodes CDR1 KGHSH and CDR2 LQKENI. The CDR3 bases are TGTGCCAGCTCACCCTCCCGGGACAGGGTGGCCACTGAAGCTTTCTTT. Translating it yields CASSPSRDRVATEAFF. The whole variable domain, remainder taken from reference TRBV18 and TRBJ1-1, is NAGVMQNPRHLVRRRGQEARLRCSPMKGHSHVYWYRQLPEEGLKFMVYLQKENIIDESGMPKERFSAEFPKEGPSILRIQQVVRGDSAAYFCASSPSRDRVATEAFFGQGTRLTVV.

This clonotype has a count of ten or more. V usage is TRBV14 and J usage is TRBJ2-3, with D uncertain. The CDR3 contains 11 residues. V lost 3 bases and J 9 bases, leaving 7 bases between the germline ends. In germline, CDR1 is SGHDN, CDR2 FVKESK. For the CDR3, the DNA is TGTGCCAGCAGCCAGGCCTTCACGCAGTATTTT. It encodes CASSQAFTQYF.

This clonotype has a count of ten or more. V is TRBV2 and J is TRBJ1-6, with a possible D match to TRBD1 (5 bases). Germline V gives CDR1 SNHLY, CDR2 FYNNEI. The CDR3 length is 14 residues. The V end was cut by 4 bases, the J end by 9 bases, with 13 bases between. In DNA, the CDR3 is TGTGCCAGCAGTGTGGGACCTGGGGGTTCACCCCTCCACTTT. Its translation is CASSVGPGGSPLHF.

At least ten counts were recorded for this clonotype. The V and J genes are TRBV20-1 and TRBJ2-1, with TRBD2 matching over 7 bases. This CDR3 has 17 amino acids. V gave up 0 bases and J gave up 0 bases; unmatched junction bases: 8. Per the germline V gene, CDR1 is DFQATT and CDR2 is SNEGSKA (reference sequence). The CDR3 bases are TGCAGTGCTAGAGATCCCGCGGCTAGCGGCTCCTACAATGAGCAGTTCTTC. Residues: CSARDPAASGSYNEQFF.

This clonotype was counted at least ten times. The CDR3 DNA is TGTGCCAGCGGGACCCCCAATGAGCAGTTCTTC. It specifies CASGTPNEQFF. The rearrangement joins TRBV6-1 to TRBJ2-1; D could derive from TRBD1 or TRBD2 (5 bases each). The V gene's germline CDR1 is MNHNS and CDR2 SASEGT. The V and J ends lost 8 bases and 6 bases respectively, with 8 bases between them. This CDR3 comprises 11 residues.

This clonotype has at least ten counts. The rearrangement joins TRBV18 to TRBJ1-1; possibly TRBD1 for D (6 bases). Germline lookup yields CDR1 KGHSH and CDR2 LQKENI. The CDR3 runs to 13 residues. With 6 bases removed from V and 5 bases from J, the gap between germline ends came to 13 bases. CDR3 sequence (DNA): TGTGCCAGCTCTCCCCCCGGACAGACTGAAGCTTTCTTT. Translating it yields CASSPPGQTEAFF.

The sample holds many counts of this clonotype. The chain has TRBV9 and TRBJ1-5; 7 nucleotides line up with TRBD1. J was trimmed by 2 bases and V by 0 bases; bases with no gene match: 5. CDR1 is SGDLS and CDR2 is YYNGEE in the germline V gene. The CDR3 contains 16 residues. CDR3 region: CASSVGAGGGNQPQHF. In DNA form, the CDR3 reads TGTGCCAGCAGCGTAGGGGCAGGGGGAGGCAATCAGCCCCAGCATTTT. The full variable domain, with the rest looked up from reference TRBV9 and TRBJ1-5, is DSGVTQTPKHLITATGQRVTLRCSPRSGDLSVYWYQQSLDQGLQFLIQYYNGEERAKGNILERFSAQQFPDLHSELNLSSLELGDSALYFCASSVGAGGGNQPQHFGDGTRLSIL.

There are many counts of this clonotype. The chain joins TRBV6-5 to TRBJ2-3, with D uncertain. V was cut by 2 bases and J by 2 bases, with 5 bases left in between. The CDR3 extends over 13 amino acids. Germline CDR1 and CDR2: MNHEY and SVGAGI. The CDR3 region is CASSYVITDTQYF. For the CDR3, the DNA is TGTGCCAGCAGTTACGTGATCACAGATACGCAGTATTTT.

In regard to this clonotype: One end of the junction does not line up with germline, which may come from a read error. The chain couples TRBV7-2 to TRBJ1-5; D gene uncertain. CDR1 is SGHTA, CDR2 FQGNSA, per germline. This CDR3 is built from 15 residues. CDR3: CARSPADVGRQPQHF. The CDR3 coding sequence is TGTGCCCGCAGCCCCGCAGATGTTGGCCGTCAGCCCCAGCATTTT.

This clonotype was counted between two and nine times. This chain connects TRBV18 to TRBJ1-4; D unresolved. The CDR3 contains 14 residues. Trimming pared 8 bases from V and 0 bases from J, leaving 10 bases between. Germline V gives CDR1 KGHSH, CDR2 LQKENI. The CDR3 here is CASREIATNEKLFF. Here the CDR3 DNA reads TGTGCCAGCCGAGAAATAGCAACTAATGAAAAACTGTTTTTT.

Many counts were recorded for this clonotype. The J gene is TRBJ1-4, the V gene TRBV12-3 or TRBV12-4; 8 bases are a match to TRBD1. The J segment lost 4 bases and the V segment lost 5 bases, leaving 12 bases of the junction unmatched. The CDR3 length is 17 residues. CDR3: CASSPLYQGALNEKLFF. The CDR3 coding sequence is TGTGCCAGCAGTCCGCTATATCAGGGGGCCCTTAATGAAAAACTGTTTTTT.

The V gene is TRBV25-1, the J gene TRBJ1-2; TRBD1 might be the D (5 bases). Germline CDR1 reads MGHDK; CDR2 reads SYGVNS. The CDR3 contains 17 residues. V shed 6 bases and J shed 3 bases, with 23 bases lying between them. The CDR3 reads CASSAYSGVPGYYGYTF. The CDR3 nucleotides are TGTGCCAGCAGCGCCTACTCGGGGGTTCCTGGATACTATGGCTACACCTTC.

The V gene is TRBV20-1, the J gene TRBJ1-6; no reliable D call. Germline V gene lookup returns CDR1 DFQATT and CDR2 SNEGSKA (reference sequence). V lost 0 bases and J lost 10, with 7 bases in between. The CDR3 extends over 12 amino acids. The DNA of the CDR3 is TGCAGTGCTAGAGACCTGGGATCACCCCTCCACTTT. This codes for CSARDLGSPLHF.